This paragraph covers one TCR beta chain sequence. These data belong to a study of control samples from healthy donors and cancer patients. The repertoire was sequenced with immunoSEQ multiplex PCR; TCRdb's copy has only in-frame clones and lacks some. Of roughly 370,000 clones in the sample, about 93% were seen once. The CDR3 runs 13 residues. The V and J ends lost 0 bases and 10 bases respectively, with 10 bases between them. CDR1 and CDR2 from the germline V gene are SGHTA and FQGTGA. This sequence joins TRBV7-3 and TRBJ2-1; D call uncertain. The sequence derives from a man between 40 and 49 years old with head and neck cancer. Sequenced input: PBMCs. The CDR3 nucleotides read TGTGCCAGCAGCTTAACTGGCCAGCTCGAGCAGTTCTTC. Encoded protein: CASSLTGQLEQFF.